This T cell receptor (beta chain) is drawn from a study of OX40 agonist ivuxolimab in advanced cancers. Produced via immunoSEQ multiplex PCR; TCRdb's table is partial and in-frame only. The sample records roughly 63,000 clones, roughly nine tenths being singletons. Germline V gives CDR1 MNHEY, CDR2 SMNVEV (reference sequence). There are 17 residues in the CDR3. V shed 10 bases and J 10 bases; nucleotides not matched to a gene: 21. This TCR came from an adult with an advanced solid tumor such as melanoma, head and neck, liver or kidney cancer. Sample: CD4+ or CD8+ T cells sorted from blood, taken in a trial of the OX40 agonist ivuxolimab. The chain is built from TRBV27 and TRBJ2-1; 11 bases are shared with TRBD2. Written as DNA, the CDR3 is TGTGCCACCTCACAGTACACAACTAGCGGGAGTGTAGGGGAGCAGTTCTTC. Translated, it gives CATSQYTTSGSVGEQFF.